This is a list of T cell receptor beta chains from one sample in a study of cytomegalovirus exposure and HLA in healthy donors. The data were produced by immunoSEQ multiplex PCR, yet TCRdb's version contains in-frame clones alone and is incomplete. The repertoire holds 220,000 or so clones, with roughly 75% as singletons. The sequenced sample was PBMCs. The receptors derive from a woman in her 30s in good health and CMV-seronegative. CDR3s include the opening cysteine and the closing phenylalanine or tryptophan. Each record gives: D gene, J gene, clone size, CDR3 length, V gene, CDR3 DNA, CDR3 protein. The D gene is left open where the match is weak. A row's size may be missing; if present it is once, few, many or a size class.

d_call: NA
j_call: TRBJ1-2
clone_size: NA
cdr3_length: 13
v_call: TRBV5-5
cdr3_nt: TGTGCCAGCAGCTCAGACAATAACTATGGCTACACCTTC
cdr3_aa: CASSSDNNYGYTF

d_call: NA
j_call: TRBJ1-2
clone_size: NA
cdr3_length: 14
v_call: TRBV5-4
cdr3_nt: TGTGCCAGCAGCTTGGGAGCGGTGTCGGTAGGCTACACCTTC
cdr3_aa: CASSLGAVSVGYTF

d_call: TRBD2
j_call: TRBJ2-5
clone_size: NA
cdr3_length: 16
v_call: TRBV2
cdr3_nt: TGTGCCAGCAGGCACCCGGGACTAGCGGGAGCAGAGACCCAGTACTTC
cdr3_aa: CASRHPGLAGAETQYF

d_call: NA
j_call: TRBJ2-7
clone_size: NA
cdr3_length: 13
v_call: TRBV7-9
cdr3_nt: TGTGCCAGCAGCTTAGTCCGGCAGGACGAGCAGTACTTC
cdr3_aa: CASSLVRQDEQYF

d_call: TRBD1
j_call: TRBJ1-3
clone_size: NA
cdr3_length: 15
v_call: TRBV6-5
cdr3_nt: TGTGCCAGCAGTCTCGACAGGGGGCCTGGAAACACCATATATTTT
cdr3_aa: CASSLDRGPGNTIYF

d_call: TRBD2
j_call: TRBJ2-1
clone_size: NA
cdr3_length: 13
v_call: TRBV2
cdr3_nt: TGTGCCAGCTTCCTAGCGGGGGAGCGGCGGCAGTTCTTC
cdr3_aa: CASFLAGERRQFF

d_call: NA
j_call: TRBJ1-2
clone_size: NA
cdr3_length: 12
v_call: TRBV30
cdr3_nt: TGTGCCTGGACCCAGGGTAACTATGGCTACACCTTC
cdr3_aa: CAWTQGNYGYTF

d_call: NA
j_call: TRBJ2-1
clone_size: NA
cdr3_length: 17
v_call: TRBV4-1
cdr3_nt: TGCGCCAGCAGCCCAGGAGGACTAACTGGAGTAGGATATGAGCAGTTCTTC
cdr3_aa: CASSPGGLTGVGYEQFF

d_call: TRBD1
j_call: TRBJ1-1
clone_size: NA
cdr3_length: 14
v_call: TRBV6-5
cdr3_nt: TGTGCCAGCAGTTACGGACAGGGCAACACTGAAGCTTTCTTT
cdr3_aa: CASSYGQGNTEAFF

d_call: NA
j_call: TRBJ2-2
clone_size: NA
cdr3_length: 12
v_call: TRBV7-3
cdr3_nt: TGTTCCAGCAGCTCCGCGGGCGGGGAGCTGTTTTTT
cdr3_aa: CSSSSAGGELFF

d_call: NA
j_call: TRBJ1-2
clone_size: NA
cdr3_length: 15
v_call: TRBV5-1
cdr3_nt: TGCGCCAGCAGCTCGGATGGGGCGACTGGCTATGGCTACACCTTC
cdr3_aa: CASSSDGATGYGYTF

d_call: NA
j_call: TRBJ1-1
clone_size: NA
cdr3_length: 15
v_call: TRBV30
cdr3_nt: TGTGCCTGGAGTGTAGACCTCAGGGGTAACACTGAAGCTTTCTTT
cdr3_aa: CAWSVDLRGNTEAFF

d_call: NA
j_call: TRBJ1-2
clone_size: NA
cdr3_length: 14
v_call: TRBV2
cdr3_nt: TGTGCCAGCAGTGAAAACAGGGTCGGCTATGGCTACACCTTC
cdr3_aa: CASSENRVGYGYTF

d_call: TRBD2
j_call: TRBJ2-1
clone_size: NA
cdr3_length: 15
v_call: TRBV7-9
cdr3_nt: TGTGCCAGCAGCCCCGGGACTAGCGGGGGGAGTGAGCAGTTCTTC
cdr3_aa: CASSPGTSGGSEQFF

d_call: NA
j_call: TRBJ2-4
clone_size: NA
cdr3_length: 17
v_call: TRBV5-6
cdr3_nt: TGTGGCAGCAGCCTCCAACACAGGTTTTTAGCCAAAAACATTCAGTACTTC
cdr3_aa: CGSSLQHRFLAKNIQYF

d_call: TRBD1
j_call: TRBJ1-2
clone_size: NA
cdr3_length: 15
v_call: TRBV5-1
cdr3_nt: TGCGCCAGCAGCTGGGGGGACAGGGAGGTCCATGGCTACACCTTC
cdr3_aa: CASSWGDREVHGYTF

d_call: NA
j_call: TRBJ1-2
clone_size: NA
cdr3_length: 17
v_call: TRBV7-2
cdr3_nt: TGTGCCAGCAGCAGCAGACAGGCGACCTACACTAACTATGGCTACACCTTC
cdr3_aa: CASSSRQATYTNYGYTF

d_call: NA
j_call: TRBJ2-2
clone_size: once
cdr3_length: 16
v_call: TRBV10-3
cdr3_nt: TGTGCCATCAGTGAGCGGCGGTCGGATCTCACCGGGGAGCTGTTTTTT
cdr3_aa: CAISERRSDLTGELFF

d_call: NA
j_call: TRBJ1-1
clone_size: few
cdr3_length: 14
v_call: TRBV5-1
cdr3_nt: TGCGCCAGCAGCCAGGTCGGGGGGAACACTGAAGCTTTCTTT
cdr3_aa: CASSQVGGNTEAFF

d_call: TRBD2
j_call: TRBJ2-2
clone_size: NA
cdr3_length: 15
v_call: TRBV7-6
cdr3_nt: TGTGCCAGCGGACTTTGGACTAGCTCCACCGGGGAGCTGTTTTTT
cdr3_aa: CASGLWTSSTGELFF

d_call: TRBD1
j_call: TRBJ1-2
clone_size: NA
cdr3_length: 15
v_call: TRBV2
cdr3_nt: TGTGCCAGCAGTGTTACCGGGACAGGGAACTATGGCTACACCTTC
cdr3_aa: CASSVTGTGNYGYTF

d_call: TRBD2
j_call: TRBJ2-1
clone_size: NA
cdr3_length: 16
v_call: TRBV7-9
cdr3_nt: TGTGCCAGCAGCAAAGGACTAGCGGGGGGGTTCGATGAGCAGTTCTTC
cdr3_aa: CASSKGLAGGFDEQFF

d_call: TRBD2
j_call: TRBJ2-1
clone_size: NA
cdr3_length: 15
v_call: TRBV5-4
cdr3_nt: TGTGCCAGCAGGACGCAGGGGGTAGCGGGAGTGGAGCAGTTCTTC
cdr3_aa: CASRTQGVAGVEQFF

d_call: NA
j_call: TRBJ1-4
clone_size: NA
cdr3_length: 14
v_call: TRBV5-6
cdr3_nt: TGTGCCAGCAGCCTCCGGGGAACTAATGAAAAACTGTTTTTT
cdr3_aa: CASSLRGTNEKLFF

d_call: TRBD2
j_call: TRBJ2-1
clone_size: NA
cdr3_length: 15
v_call: TRBV9
cdr3_nt: TGTGCCAGCAGCGTAGCGGCGGGAGGTAATAGTGAGCAGTTCTTC
cdr3_aa: CASSVAAGGNSEQFF

d_call: NA
j_call: TRBJ1-5
clone_size: NA
cdr3_length: 12
v_call: TRBV7-9
cdr3_nt: TGTGCCAGCAGCTTCGGGGGGCAGCCCCAGCATTTT
cdr3_aa: CASSFGGQPQHF

d_call: NA
j_call: TRBJ1-3
clone_size: NA
cdr3_length: 15
v_call: TRBV30
cdr3_nt: TGTGCCTGGAGTCCCCAGGGTTTTATTGGAAACACCATATATTTT
cdr3_aa: CAWSPQGFIGNTIYF

d_call: TRBD1
j_call: TRBJ1-2
clone_size: NA
cdr3_length: 15
v_call: TRBV19
cdr3_nt: TGTGCCAGTAGTATCGGCGGGACAGGGTCCCATGGCTACACCTTC
cdr3_aa: CASSIGGTGSHGYTF

d_call: NA
j_call: TRBJ1-2
clone_size: NA
cdr3_length: 11
v_call: TRBV9
cdr3_nt: TGTGCCAGCAGCGTAGGAGGATCCTACACCTTC
cdr3_aa: CASSVGGSYTF

d_call: NA
j_call: TRBJ1-4
clone_size: NA
cdr3_length: 16
v_call: TRBV5-1
cdr3_nt: TGCGCCAGCAGCTTGGGGGCGGGAGGAGGTAATGAAAAACTGTTTTTT
cdr3_aa: CASSLGAGGGNEKLFF

d_call: TRBD1
j_call: TRBJ2-1
clone_size: few
cdr3_length: 15
v_call: TRBV5-1
cdr3_nt: TGCGCCAGCAGCTTGAGTGGACAGGGAGGTGAGGAGCAGTTCTTC
cdr3_aa: CASSLSGQGGEEQFF

d_call: NA
j_call: TRBJ1-1
clone_size: few
cdr3_length: 14
v_call: TRBV5-6
cdr3_nt: TGTGCCAGCAGCTGGATGGGGGCCGGTACTGAAGCTTTCTTT
cdr3_aa: CASSWMGAGTEAFF

d_call: TRBD1
j_call: TRBJ2-7
clone_size: few
cdr3_length: 15
v_call: TRBV7-9
cdr3_nt: TGTGCCAGCAGCCCAGACAGGGGGCTGTCTTACGAGCAGTACTTC
cdr3_aa: CASSPDRGLSYEQYF

d_call: TRBD1
j_call: TRBJ2-1
clone_size: few
cdr3_length: 14
v_call: TRBV30
cdr3_nt: TGTGCCTGGAGCAGGGACAGGGCCTACAATGAGCAGTTCTTC
cdr3_aa: CAWSRDRAYNEQFF

d_call: TRBD1
j_call: TRBJ2-1
clone_size: NA
cdr3_length: 15
v_call: TRBV5-1
cdr3_nt: TGCGCCAGCAGCTTGGGACAGGGGGCAGGCAATGAGCAGTTCTTC
cdr3_aa: CASSLGQGAGNEQFF

d_call: TRBD2
j_call: TRBJ2-3
clone_size: NA
cdr3_length: 11
v_call: TRBV29-1
cdr3_nt: TGCAGCTTCCGGGGGGGAGATACGCAGTATTTT
cdr3_aa: CSFRGGDTQYF

d_call: TRBD1
j_call: TRBJ1-2
clone_size: NA
cdr3_length: 16
v_call: TRBV7-9
cdr3_nt: TGTGCCAGCAGCAGAGACAGGGGGTATAATAACTATGGCTACACCTTC
cdr3_aa: CASSRDRGYNNYGYTF

d_call: NA
j_call: TRBJ2-7
clone_size: NA
cdr3_length: 15
v_call: TRBV14
cdr3_nt: TGTGCCAGCAGCCGCCTGGGTGGAGCGTGGGACGAGCAGTACTTC
cdr3_aa: CASSRLGGAWDEQYF

d_call: NA
j_call: TRBJ1-5
clone_size: NA
cdr3_length: 13
v_call: TRBV6-6
cdr3_nt: TGTGCCAGCAGACCAGCAGGGGATCAGCCCCAGCATTTT
cdr3_aa: CASRPAGDQPQHF

d_call: NA
j_call: TRBJ1-4
clone_size: NA
cdr3_length: 17
v_call: TRBV14
cdr3_nt: TGTGCCAGCAGCCAATTTCCGGGTAGACAGATGAATGAAAAACTGTTTTTT
cdr3_aa: CASSQFPGRQMNEKLFF

d_call: NA
j_call: TRBJ2-3
clone_size: NA
cdr3_length: 13
v_call: TRBV7-9
cdr3_nt: TGTGCCAGCAGCTTCGGGAACTTAGATACGCAGTATTTT
cdr3_aa: CASSFGNLDTQYF

d_call: NA
j_call: TRBJ2-1
clone_size: NA
cdr3_length: 18
v_call: TRBV5-1
cdr3_nt: TGCGCCAGCAGCTTGGAGGTGGGCACAACCATCTCCTACAATGAGCAGTTCTTC
cdr3_aa: CASSLEVGTTISYNEQFF

d_call: TRBD1
j_call: TRBJ1-1
clone_size: NA
cdr3_length: 14
v_call: TRBV7-8
cdr3_nt: TGTGCCAGCAGCCAAGACAGGGTGAACACTGAAGCTTTCTTT
cdr3_aa: CASSQDRVNTEAFF

d_call: TRBD2
j_call: TRBJ2-3
clone_size: NA
cdr3_length: 15
v_call: TRBV2
cdr3_nt: TGTGCCAGCAGTGAAGAGATAGCGGGAGGGCATACGCAGTATTTT
cdr3_aa: CASSEEIAGGHTQYF

d_call: NA
j_call: TRBJ2-5
clone_size: NA
cdr3_length: 14
v_call: TRBV5-1
cdr3_nt: TGCGCCAGCAGCTTGGAAACCAGCGGAGAGACCCAGTACTTC
cdr3_aa: CASSLETSGETQYF

d_call: NA
j_call: TRBJ1-2
clone_size: few
cdr3_length: 15
v_call: TRBV6-5
cdr3_nt: TGTGCCAGCAGTTACTCGATTGGCTCTTACTATGGCTACACCTTC
cdr3_aa: CASSYSIGSYYGYTF

d_call: NA
j_call: TRBJ1-2
clone_size: NA
cdr3_length: 16
v_call: TRBV15
cdr3_nt: TGTGCCACCAGGGACGCGGGGGGCGTCCCTAACTATGGCTACACCTTC
cdr3_aa: CATRDAGGVPNYGYTF